There are a few counts of the clone carrying this T cell receptor (beta chain). The sample belongs to a study of blood T cell repertoires in COVID-19. Overall study context: The United States, Italy and Spain provided the acute and convalescent COVID-19 samples. T cells, B-cell-depleted T cells, or PBMCs supplied cDNA or gDNA.

Participants were placed into cohorts based on the clinical history they reported. Only in-frame clones appear in the TCRdb table, and some are missing; sequencing was by immunoSEQ multiplex PCR. The data show about 330,000 clones, approximately 88% seen once. Sequences were obtained from PBMCs or T cells enriched from blood (not recorded which). This sequence was found in a man younger than 40 who had recovered from COVID-19.

The CDR3 sequence is CASSQASGGAGFF. CDR3 sequence (DNA): TGTGCCAGCAGCCAAGCTAGCGGGGGGGCTGGGTTCTTC. The rearrangement joins TRBV3-1 (or the pseudogene TRBV3-2) to TRBJ2-1; 12 bases line up with TRBD2. Germline assignment: CDR1 LGHDT and CDR2 YNNKEL (reference sequence). The junction had 4 bases not matched to a gene; V was cut back by 1 base and J by 15 bases. The CDR3 spans 13 residues.